In its sample, the clone carrying this T cell receptor (beta chain) was seen many times. Its matching antigen is unknown. The data were taken from a study of CD8+CD57+ T cells in acquired aplastic anemia. Looking at the study overall: Mean DNA quantity obtained from sorted CD4+ and CD8+ cells was about 3.2 ug. Healthy donors gave 9.5 million to 12 million reads on average for CD4+ cells. Whole-study results and caveats: A set of about 28 CD8+ CDR3 sequences was shared between patients and controls, and these sequences appeared highly expressed in patients. With respect to CD8+ Simpson's diversity, patients and controls did not differ significantly.

It was genomic DNA that served as the template for profiling TCR beta VDJ and CDR3. TCRdb reprocessed the reads via MiXCR and lists one record per CDR3 protein. The sample has about 400,000 distinct CDR3 sequences; about 70% are singletons. The CDR3 is 14 amino acids. In germline, CDR1 is LNHDA, CDR2 SQIVND (reference sequence). V was clipped by 10 bases and J by 1 base, with 15 bases between them. This chain uses TRBV19 with TRBJ2-3; D is possibly TRBD1 or TRBD2 (5 bases each). The sample comprised sorted CD4+, CD8+, or CD8+CD57+ T cells (not recorded which) from PBMCs. This receptor was obtained from a human donor in good health, serving as a control. CDR3 in amino acids: CAIGAGPGTDTQYF. CDR3 DNA sequence: TGTGCCATAGGGGCGGGTCCGGGCACAGATACGCAGTATTTT.